This T cell receptor beta chain was captured by sequencing in a study of neoadjuvant anti-PD-1 for oral cavity cancer. The method was immunoSEQ multiplex PCR; TCRdb's version includes in-frame clones alone and lacks a portion of them. The sample lists 68,000 or so clones, about 85% occurring once. The time point is: after neoadjuvant nivolumab, at surgical resection. This material consisted of PBMCs, taken after nivolumab (anti-PD-1) treatment. This clonotype was obtained from a person between 35 and 79 years old with oral cavity squamous cell carcinoma.

CDR3 nucleotides: TGCGCCAGCAGTTCTGGGATGGGTGAAGCTTTCTTT. Its translation: CASSSGMGEAFF. The V call is TRBV5-1, the J call TRBJ1-1, with unresolved D. Between the trimmed V and J ends, which lost 5 bases and 7 bases, there was a span of 12 bases. This CDR3 has 12 amino acids. Germline V lookup: CDR1 SGHRS, CDR2 YFSETQ.